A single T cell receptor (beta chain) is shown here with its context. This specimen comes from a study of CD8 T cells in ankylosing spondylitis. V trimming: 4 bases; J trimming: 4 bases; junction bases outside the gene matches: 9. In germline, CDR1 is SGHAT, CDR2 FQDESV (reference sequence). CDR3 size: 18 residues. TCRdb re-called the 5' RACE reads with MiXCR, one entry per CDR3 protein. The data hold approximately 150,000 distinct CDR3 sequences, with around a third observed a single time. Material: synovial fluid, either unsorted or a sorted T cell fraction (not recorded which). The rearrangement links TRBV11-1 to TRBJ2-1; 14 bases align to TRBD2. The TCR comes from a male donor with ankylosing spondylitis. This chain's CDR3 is CASSSGLAGGLRYNEQFF. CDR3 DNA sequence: TGTGCCAGCAGCTCCGGACTAGCGGGAGGCCTTAGATACAATGAGCAGTTCTTC.